The 21 T cell receptor beta chains reported below all come from one sample, sequenced in a study of blood T cell repertoires in COVID-19. This table comes from immunoSEQ multiplex PCR, and its TCRdb copy is limited to in-frame clones, with some not included. The sample records over 300,000 clones, over 75% being singletons. Sequenced: peripheral blood. Receptors were obtained from a human donor in a cohort sampled during active COVID-19.

The chain recombines TRBV19 with TRBJ1-2; D is perhaps TRBD1 (5 bases). Trimming shortened V by 9 bases and J by 4 bases, and 15 bases separated the two germline ends. The CDR3 is made up of 13 amino acids. Germline lookup yields CDR1 LNHDA and CDR2 SQIVND (reference sequence). CDR3 in amino acids: CASSGGGGYGYTF. CDR3 nucleotides: TGTGCCAGCTCCGGTGGGGGGGGCTATGGCTACACCTTC.

The rearrangement joins TRBV14 to TRBJ1-4, with 7 bases fitting TRBD1. Germline V gene lookup returns CDR1 SGHDN and CDR2 FVKESK. Trimming at V came to 0 bases and at J to 8 bases, leaving 3 bases not matched to a gene. The CDR3 consists of 14 residues. The CDR3 loop reads CASSQDGTDEKLFF. CDR3 DNA sequence: TGTGCCAGCAGCCAAGATGGGACAGACGAAAAACTGTTTTTT.

The chain employs TRBV7-9 and TRBJ1-2; 8 bases agree with TRBD1. After removal of 3 bases from V and 7 bases from J, the junction contained 7 bases not matched to a gene. Germline assignment: CDR1 SEHNR and CDR2 FQNEAQ (reference sequence). The CDR3 covers 14 residues. The CDR3 here is CASSLQGARSGYTF. The CDR3 DNA reads TGTGCCAGCAGCTTGCAGGGGGCGAGGAGTGGCTACACCTTC. The full variable domain, completed using reference TRBV7-9 and TRBJ1-2, is DTGVSQNPRHKITKRGQNVTFRCDPISEHNRLYWYRQTLGQGPEFLTYFQNEAQLEKSRLLSDRFSAERPKGSFSTLEIQRTEQGDSAMYLCASSLQGARSGYTFGSGTRLTVV.

The J gene is TRBJ2-1, the V gene TRBV27, with a possible D match to TRBD2 (6 bases). Trimming removed 5 bases from V and 6 bases from J, with 11 bases in between. Germline-derived CDR1 and CDR2 are MNHEY and SMNVEV (reference sequence). This CDR3 region has 13 residues. CDR3 DNA sequence: TGTGCCAGCAGTCCGACTAGGATCAATGAGCAGTTCTTC. Translated, it gives CASSPTRINEQFF.

This clone was recorded a few times. V and J are TRBV24-1 and TRBJ1-2; 10 positions agree with TRBD1. V gave up 5 bases and J gave up 4 bases; unmatched junction bases: 6. Germline CDR1 KGHDR, CDR2 SFDVKD. This CDR3 comprises 15 residues. In DNA, the CDR3 is TGTGCCACCAGTGTGGGGGACAGGGGAATCTATGGCTACACCTTC. It encodes CATSVGDRGIYGYTF.

The V gene is TRBV19, the J gene TRBJ1-2; TRBD1 matches at 9 bases. Germline loops: CDR1 LNHDA, CDR2 SQIVND (reference sequence). V lost 5 bases and J lost 6; bases outside the gene matches: 16. The CDR3 runs 17 residues. This CDR3 reads CASSGTGTGLISDGYTF. DNA for the CDR3: TGTGCCAGTAGTGGAACGGGGACAGGGTTAATCTCCGATGGCTACACCTTC.

The chain recombines TRBV20-1 with TRBJ1-1; no clear D. Per germline, CDR1 DFQATT and CDR2 SNEGSKA (reference sequence). Trimming removed 3 bases from V and 2 bases from J, with 22 bases in between. The CDR3 totals 17 residues. This chain's CDR3 is CSASFTRSGFGNTEAFF. CDR3 DNA: TGCAGTGCTAGTTTTACGCGTTCGGGGTTCGGCAACACTGAAGCTTTCTTT.

The CDR3: CASSTTRLLLLYEQYF. DNA for the CDR3: TGTGCCAGCAGCACAACTAGACTCCTACTCTTATACGAGCAGTACTTC. J is TRBJ2-7 and V is TRBV6-2 or TRBV6-3; D is possibly TRBD2 (5 bases). The CDR3 loop spans 16 amino acids. Germline-derived CDR1 and CDR2 are MNHEY and SVGEGT. V lost 6 bases to trimming and J lost 4 bases, with 22 bases between them.

This clone was found once. The chain employs TRBV12-5 and TRBJ1-1; D gene unclear. This CDR3 comprises 14 residues. Germline CDR1 reads LGHNT; CDR2 reads FRNRAP. Trimming removed 7 bases from V and 3 bases from J, with 15 bases in between. The CDR3 DNA reads TGTGCTAGTGTCCTAGTCGAAGCATACACTGAAGCTTTCTTT. Translated, it gives CASVLVEAYTEAFF.

This clone was picked up one time. The chain is built from TRBV9 and TRBJ1-2, with TRBD1 identical over 9 bases. V shed 3 bases, J shed 4 bases, and the junction held 10 bases outside the gene matches. The germline CDR1 and CDR2 sequences are SGDLS and YYNGEE. The CDR3 is 16 residues long. Written as DNA, the CDR3 is TGTGCCAGCAGCGCGCCCTCGGGACAGGGAAGCTATGGCTACACCTTC. Its protein is CASSAPSGQGSYGYTF.

The chain links TRBV24-1 to TRBJ2-2, with 10 positions matching TRBD2. CDR3 length: 18 amino acids. J gave up 2 bases and V 1 base, and 6 bases lay outside the gene matches. The germline V gene has CDR1 KGHDR and CDR2 SFDVKD. The CDR3, as DNA: TGTGCCACCAGTGATTTTCTAGCGGGGGTCGGAAACACCGGGGAGCTGTTTTTT. Translating it yields CATSDFLAGVGNTGELFF.

This sequence joins TRBV27 and TRBJ1-2; D is possibly TRBD1 (6 bases). CDR1 is MNHEY, CDR2 SMNVEV, per germline (reference sequence). CDR3 length equals 13 residues. V dropped 6 bases and J dropped 4 bases, with 12 bases sitting between them. CDR3 sequence reads: CASREGVRYGYTF. The CDR3 region has the DNA TGTGCCAGCAGAGAGGGGGTCCGCTATGGCTACACCTTC.

V is TRBV2 and J is TRBJ2-3; no clear D gene. V was clipped by 9 bases and J by 6 bases, with 13 bases between them. There are 12 residues in the CDR3. CDR1 is SNHLY, CDR2 FYNNEI, per germline. The CDR3 here is CASRRSEDTQYF. CDR3 nucleotide sequence: TGTGCCAGTCGTCGGTCCGAGGATACGCAGTATTTT.

The rearrangement links TRBV9 to TRBJ1-5, with unresolved D. With 0 bases removed from V and 4 bases from J, the gap between germline ends came to 5 bases. Germline V gene sequence: CDR1 SGDLS, CDR2 YYNGEE. The CDR3 runs to 13 residues. The CDR3 spells CASSVGRNQPQHF. CDR3 DNA: TGTGCCAGCAGCGTAGGCAGAAATCAGCCCCAGCATTTT.

This chain joins TRBV18 and TRBJ1-2; possibly TRBD1 for D (6 bases). Germline-derived CDR1 and CDR2 are KGHSH and LQKENI. The CDR3 sequence is 15 residues long. Trimming shortened V by 0 bases and J by 3 bases, and 11 bases separated the two germline ends. CDR3 in DNA: TGTGCCAGCTCACCACCAATGGACAGTGACTATGGCTACACCTTC. This codes for CASSPPMDSDYGYTF.

This rearrangement joins TRBV10-3 to TRBJ1-6, with D perhaps TRBD1 (5 bases). The germline V gene has CDR1 ENHRY and CDR2 SYGVKD. This CDR3 comprises 15 residues. Between the trimmed V and J ends, which lost 3 bases and 7 bases, there was a span of 13 bases. In DNA form, the CDR3 reads TGTGCCATCAGTGATGGGGCAGTCAAGAATTCACCCCTCCACTTT. Residues: CAISDGAVKNSPLHF.

In its sample, this clone was seen a few times. J is TRBJ2-7 and V is TRBV12-3 or TRBV12-4, with 7 positions matching TRBD1. The CDR3 sequence is 13 residues long. The V and J ends lost 5 bases and 4 bases, in that order; junction bases with no gene match: 5. The CDR3 spells CASSQMTGYEQYF. CDR3 coding DNA: TGTGCCAGCAGTCAAATGACAGGGTACGAGCAGTACTTC.

The V call is TRBV19, the J call TRBJ1-2, with 7 bases lining up with TRBD1. Trimming removed 3 bases from V and 4 bases from J; junction bases left unmatched: 8. From germline, CDR1 is LNHDA and CDR2 SQIVND (reference sequence). CDR3 size: 15 residues. The CDR3 bases are TGTGCCAGTAGTATCCAGACAGGGCTTCGCTATGGCTACACCTTC. Translated: CASSIQTGLRYGYTF.

The J gene is TRBJ2-5, the V gene TRBV6-5, with TRBD2 matching 9 bases. Germline trimming cut 2 bases from V and 8 bases from J; bases unmatched to any gene: 3. The CDR3 is 13 residues long. The germline V gene has CDR1 MNHEY and CDR2 SVGAGI. The chain's CDR3 is CASSYAGGRTQYF. For the CDR3, the DNA is TGTGCCAGCAGTTACGCGGGGGGGCGTACCCAGTACTTC.

In this sample, this clone turned up many times. CDR3 sequence reads: CASSDSQTGGRGEQYF. The CDR3 nucleotides read TGCGCCAGCAGCGACTCCCAGACAGGGGGCCGGGGCGAGCAGTACTTC. The chain has TRBV5-1 and TRBJ2-7; 10 bases agree with TRBD1. The V gene's germline CDR1 is SGHRS and CDR2 YFSETQ. V trimming: 4 bases; J trimming: 6 bases; junction bases outside the gene matches: 13. The CDR3 covers 16 residues.

The chain is built from TRBV5-4 and TRBJ2-2; D is possibly TRBD2 (6 bases). The V end lost 4 bases, the J end lost 5 bases, and 24 bases lay between the germline ends. This CDR3 is built from 18 residues. Germline V gives CDR1 SGHNT, CDR2 YYREEE (reference sequence). For the CDR3, the DNA is TGTGCCAGCAGCGGGAGCTACGGTGCGGGAAGAAAAACCGGGGAGCTGTTTTTT. Amino acid sequence: CASSGSYGAGRKTGELFF. Full variable domain (rest looked up from reference TRBV5-4 and TRBJ2-2): ETGVTQSPTHLIKTRGQQVTLRCSSQSGHNTVSWYQQALGQGPQFIFQYYREEENGRGNFPPRFSGLQFPNYSSELNVNALELDDSALYLCASSGSYGAGRKTGELFFGEGSRLTVL.